A selection of T cell receptor beta chains follows, all from one sample in a study of response to subunit inactivated influenza vaccine. Each CDR3 protein is one row after TCRdb ran MiXCR on the RT-PCR reads. The sample shows roughly 630,000 distinct CDR3 sequences, 14% of them seen only once. The specimen comprised PBMCs from blood, sampled approximately 15 days before vaccination. All receptors come from a man aged 50-59 years who received an inactivated influenza vaccine. Both conserved end residues are part of each CDR3. The order of the fields is clone size, J gene, V gene, D gene, CDR3 DNA, CDR3 protein. D genes are given only for firm matches. Clone sizes are given selectively: once, few, many, or a class where the clone is expanded.

size: once; J: TRBJ2-3; V: TRBV6-2/TRBV6-3; D: TRBD2; DNA: TGTGCCAGCAGTAACAGGCGACTAGCGGGAGATACGCAGTATTTT; CDR3: CASSNRRLAGDTQYF
size: few; J: TRBJ2-1; V: TRBV21-1; D: .; DNA: TGTGCCAGGGCCCGACAGGGCTCCTACAATGAGCAGTTCTTC; CDR3: CARARQGSYNEQFF
size: .; J: TRBJ2-2; V: TRBV24-1; D: TRBD1; DNA: TGTGCCACCAGTGAGGGACCGGGACAGGCGCTCACCGGGGAGCTGTTTTTT; CDR3: CATSEGPGQALTGELFF
size: few; J: TRBJ2-3; V: TRBV12-3/TRBV12-4; D: TRBD2; DNA: TGTGCCAGCAGTGTAAACCTAGCGGGGGTTATCACAGATACGCAGTATTTT; CDR3: CASSVNLAGVITDTQYF
size: few; J: TRBJ2-5; V: TRBV27; D: .; DNA: TGTGCCAGCAGTTTATCCGCTGACTGGAAGTACCAAGAGACCCAGTACTTC; CDR3: CASSLSADWKYQETQYF
size: .; J: TRBJ2-7; V: TRBV20-1; D: .; DNA: TGCAGTGCTAGAGGTGTCGCGAGCTACGAGCAGTACTTC; CDR3: CSARGVASYEQYF
size: .; J: TRBJ2-5; V: TRBV20-1; D: .; DNA: TGCAGTGCTAGAGGGGGGGCGGCTAGCGGAGAGACCCAGTACTTC; CDR3: CSARGGAASGETQYF
size: .; J: TRBJ2-1; V: TRBV7-8; D: TRBD1; DNA: TGTGCCAGCAGCCCACGCCGGGACAGGTCCTACAATGAGCAGTTCTTC; CDR3: CASSPRRDRSYNEQFF
size: .; J: TRBJ2-7; V: TRBV6-2/TRBV6-3; D: TRBD2; DNA: TGTGCCAGCAGTCGTATGGCGGGGGCCTACGAGCAGTACTTC; CDR3: CASSRMAGAYEQYF
size: few; J: TRBJ2-2; V: TRBV2; D: TRBD2; DNA: TGTGCCAGCAGTGGGACTAGCGGGATAAGAAACACCGGGGAGCTGTTTTTT; CDR3: CASSGTSGIRNTGELFF
size: few; J: TRBJ2-1; V: TRBV7-9; D: .; DNA: TGTGCCAGCAGACTTACAGGGTTGGAGCAGTTCTTC; CDR3: CASRLTGLEQFF
size: few; J: TRBJ1-1; V: TRBV5-1; D: .; DNA: TGCGCCAGCAGTGACCGGAGGGGGGGCCGTTGGGACACTGAAGCTTTCTTT; CDR3: CASSDRRGGRWDTEAFF
size: few; J: TRBJ2-3; V: TRBV11-1; D: TRBD2; DNA: TGTGCCAGCAGAATAACATCGGGACTAGCGGGAGGCAACACAGATACGCAGTATTTT; CDR3: CASRITSGLAGGNTDTQYF
size: few; J: TRBJ2-3; V: TRBV5-6; D: TRBD1; DNA: TGTGCCAGCAGCTTCCTCGACAGGGGGGGCACAGATACGCAGTATTTT; CDR3: CASSFLDRGGTDTQYF
size: .; J: TRBJ2-3; V: TRBV5-1; D: .; DNA: TGCGCCAGCAGCCCCGGCGGAACTAGCACAGATACGCAGTATTTT; CDR3: CASSPGGTSTDTQYF
size: few; J: TRBJ1-2; V: TRBV10-3; D: .; DNA: TGTGCCAACAAGGGGGGAGACGGCTACACCTTC; CDR3: CANKGGDGYTF
size: .; J: TRBJ2-3; V: TRBV11-2; D: .; DNA: TGTGCCAGCAGACGGTGGGACCAACACACAGATACGCAGTATTTT; CDR3: CASRRWDQHTDTQYF
size: few; J: TRBJ2-5; V: TRBV5-1; D: TRBD1; DNA: TGCGCCAGCAGCCATTCGACAGGGGAAGAGACCCAGTACTTC; CDR3: CASSHSTGEETQYF
size: .; J: TRBJ2-7; V: TRBV20-1; D: .; DNA: TGCAGTGCTAGATATGTAGGGGTCGGCTACGAGCAGTACTTC; CDR3: CSARYVGVGYEQYF
size: few; J: TRBJ1-1; V: TRBV7-2; D: TRBD1; DNA: TGTGCCAGCAGCGCCGAGGGGGCTCGGGGCACTGAAGCTTTCTTT; CDR3: CASSAEGARGTEAFF
size: .; J: TRBJ2-3; V: TRBV7-7; D: TRBD1; DNA: TGTGCTATCCAAAGGGACAGTCAGCAGTATTTT; CDR3: CAIQRDSQQYF
size: few; J: TRBJ2-1; V: TRBV16; D: .; DNA: TGTGCCAGCAGCCAAGGGGGTGACAGGCACAATGAGCAGTTCTTC; CDR3: CASSQGGDRHNEQFF
size: .; J: TRBJ2-5; V: TRBV19; D: .; DNA: TGTGCCAGTAGTAGGGGACACCAAGAGACCCAGTACTTC; CDR3: CASSRGHQETQYF
size: .; J: TRBJ1-2; V: TRBV30; D: .; DNA: TGTGCCTGGAGTGTGGGAGCGTATGGCTACACCTTC; CDR3: CAWSVGAYGYTF
size: .; J: TRBJ2-2; V: TRBV3-1; D: .; DNA: TGTGCCAGCAGCCCACTCGATGGGCGGGGGCGGCGGGAGCTGTTTTTT; CDR3: CASSPLDGRGRRELFF
size: .; J: TRBJ2-2; V: TRBV28; D: .; DNA: TGTGCCAGCATGACTAGTCGGGTTCGTACCGGGGAGCTGTTTTTT; CDR3: CASMTSRVRTGELFF
size: .; J: TRBJ2-7; V: TRBV7-9; D: .; DNA: TGTGCCAGCAGCCAGGTGGAGTGGTTCGAGCAGTACTTC; CDR3: CASSQVEWFEQYF
size: .; J: TRBJ1-3; V: TRBV25-1; D: .; DNA: TGTGCCAGCAGTGAATCAACGGGGTACACCATATATTTT; CDR3: CASSESTGYTIYF
size: many; J: TRBJ2-3; V: TRBV24-1; D: .; DNA: TGTGCCACCAGTGATGGCGGAGTTCGTAGGAGCACAGATACGCAGTATTTT; CDR3: CATSDGGVRRSTDTQYF
size: many; J: TRBJ1-6; V: TRBV12-3/TRBV12-4; D: .; DNA: TGTGCCAGCAGTTTGGCGGCAGCCCTCCACTTT; CDR3: CASSLAAALHF
size: many; J: TRBJ1-2; V: TRBV5-1; D: TRBD1; DNA: TGTGCCAGCAGCCGGGGACAGGGAAACTATGGCTACACCTTC; CDR3: CASSRGQGNYGYTF
size: few; J: TRBJ1-5; V: TRBV28; D: TRBD1; DNA: TGTGCCAGCAAACTCCAGGGGGAGTTTTTTCAGCCCCAGCATTTT; CDR3: CASKLQGEFFQPQHF
size: few; J: TRBJ1-3; V: TRBV15; D: .; DNA: TGTGCCACCAGCAATACAGGGACTGGAAACACCATATATTTT; CDR3: CATSNTGTGNTIYF
size: .; J: TRBJ2-2; V: TRBV2; D: TRBD1; DNA: TGTGCCAGCAGGGCCCTTATGACAGGGTCGAACACCGGGGAGCTGTTTTTT; CDR3: CASRALMTGSNTGELFF
size: few; J: TRBJ2-1; V: TRBV12-3/TRBV12-4; D: .; DNA: TGTGCCAGCAGTTTTGAAGGGAAAATCAATGAGCAGTTCTTC; CDR3: CASSFEGKINEQFF
size: many; J: TRBJ1-2; V: TRBV2; D: .; DNA: TGTGCCAGCGCCCCTTTGGGGGACTCTAACTATGGCTACACCTTC; CDR3: CASAPLGDSNYGYTF
size: .; J: TRBJ2-7; V: TRBV15; D: .; DNA: TGTGCCACCAGCAGAGATCCCGACAGGCCCAGCTACGAGCAGTACTTC; CDR3: CATSRDPDRPSYEQYF
size: few; J: TRBJ2-1; V: TRBV5-1; D: .; DNA: TGCGCCAGCAGCTTCCGGGACAACTACAATGAGCAGTTCTTC; CDR3: CASSFRDNYNEQFF